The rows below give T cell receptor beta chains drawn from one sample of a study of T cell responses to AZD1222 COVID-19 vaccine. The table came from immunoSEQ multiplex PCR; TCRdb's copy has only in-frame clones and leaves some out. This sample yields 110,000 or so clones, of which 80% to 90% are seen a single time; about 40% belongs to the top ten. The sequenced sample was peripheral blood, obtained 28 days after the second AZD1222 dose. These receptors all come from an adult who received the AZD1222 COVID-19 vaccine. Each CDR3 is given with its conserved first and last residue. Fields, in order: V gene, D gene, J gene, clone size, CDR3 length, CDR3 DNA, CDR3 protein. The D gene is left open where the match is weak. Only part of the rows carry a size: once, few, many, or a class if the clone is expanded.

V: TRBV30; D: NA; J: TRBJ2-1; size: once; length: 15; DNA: TGTGCCTGGAACCCGGGGACTTTAAGCTACAATGAGCAGTTCTTC; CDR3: CAWNPGTLSYNEQFF
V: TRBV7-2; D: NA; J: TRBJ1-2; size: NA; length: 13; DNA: TGTGCCAGCAGCTTAACACAGACGACGGGCTACACCTTC; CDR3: CASSLTQTTGYTF
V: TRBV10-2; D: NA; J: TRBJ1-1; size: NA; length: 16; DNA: TGCGCCAGCAGAGGGGGGGCAGGGACAATGAACACTGAAGCTTTCTTT; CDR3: CASRGGAGTMNTEAFF
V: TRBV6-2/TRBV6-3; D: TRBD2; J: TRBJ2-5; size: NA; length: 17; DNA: TGTGCCAGCAGTTACGGTCTGGGAGCGGGAGCCCGAGAGACCCAGTACTTC; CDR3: CASSYGLGAGARETQYF
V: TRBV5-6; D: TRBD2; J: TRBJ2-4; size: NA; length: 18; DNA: TGTGCCAGCAGCATGATAGCGGGGCCCTCTCCGGCCAAAAACATTCAGTACTTC; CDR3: CASSMIAGPSPAKNIQYF
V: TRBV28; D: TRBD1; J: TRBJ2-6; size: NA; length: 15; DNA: TGTGCCAGCAGCCGTGACAGGGTAAGGGCCAACGTCCTGACTTTC; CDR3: CASSRDRVRANVLTF
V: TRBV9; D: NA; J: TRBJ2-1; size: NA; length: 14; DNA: TGTGCCAGCAGCGCTAGCAGATGGGGCAATGAGCAGTTCTTC; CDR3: CASSASRWGNEQFF
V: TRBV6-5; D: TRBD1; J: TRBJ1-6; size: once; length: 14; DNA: TGTGCCAGCACCATTACAGGGGACGGGTCACCCCTCCACTTT; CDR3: CASTITGDGSPLHF
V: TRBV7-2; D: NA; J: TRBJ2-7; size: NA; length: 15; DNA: TGTGCCAGCAGCTTAGCTAGCGGAAGTACTTACGAGCAGTACTTC; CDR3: CASSLASGSTYEQYF
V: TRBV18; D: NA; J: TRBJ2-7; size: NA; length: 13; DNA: TGTGCCAGCTCGACTACCACAAATCAGGGGCAGTACTTC; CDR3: CASSTTTNQGQYF
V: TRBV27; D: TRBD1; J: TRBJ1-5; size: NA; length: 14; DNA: TGTGCCAGCAGTCAAGGGACAGGGGGTCAGCCCCAGCATTTT; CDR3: CASSQGTGGQPQHF
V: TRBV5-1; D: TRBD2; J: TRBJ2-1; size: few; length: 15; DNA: TGCGCCAGCAAAACAGGGACTAGCGTCTACAATGAGCAGTTCTTC; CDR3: CASKTGTSVYNEQFF
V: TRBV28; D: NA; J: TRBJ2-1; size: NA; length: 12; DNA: TGTGCCAGCAGTCCTTCCTACAATGAGCAGTTCTTC; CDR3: CASSPSYNEQFF
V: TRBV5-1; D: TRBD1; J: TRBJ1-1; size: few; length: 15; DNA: TGCGCCAGCAGCCGTCTCGACAGGGGAGATACTGAAGCTTTCTTT; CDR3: CASSRLDRGDTEAFF
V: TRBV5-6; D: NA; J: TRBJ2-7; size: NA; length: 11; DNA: TGTGCCAGCAGCCTAAGGACGGAGCAGTACTTC; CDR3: CASSLRTEQYF
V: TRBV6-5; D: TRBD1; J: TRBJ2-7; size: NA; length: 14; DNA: TGTGCCGGGGCTATGGGACAGGGATTCTACGAGCAGTACTTC; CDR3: CAGAMGQGFYEQYF
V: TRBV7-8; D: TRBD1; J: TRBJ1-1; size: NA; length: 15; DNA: TGTGCCAGCAGCTCACAGGGGGCCCCGAACACTGAAGCTTTCTTT; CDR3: CASSSQGAPNTEAFF
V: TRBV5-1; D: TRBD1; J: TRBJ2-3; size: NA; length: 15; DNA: TGCGCCAGCAGCTTGGGACAGGGTAGAACAGATACGCAGTATTTT; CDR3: CASSLGQGRTDTQYF
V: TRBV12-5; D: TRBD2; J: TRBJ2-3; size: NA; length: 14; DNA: TGTGCTAGCGCATGGCGGGAGAGCACAGATACGCAGTATTTT; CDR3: CASAWRESTDTQYF
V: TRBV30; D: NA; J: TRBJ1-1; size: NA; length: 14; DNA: TGTGCCTGGAGTAACCGATACAGGGACCCTGAAGCTTTCTTT; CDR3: CAWSNRYRDPEAFF
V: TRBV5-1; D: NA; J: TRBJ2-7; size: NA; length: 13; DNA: TGCGCCAGCAGTTCGGACTTGATCTACGAGCAGTACTTC; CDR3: CASSSDLIYEQYF
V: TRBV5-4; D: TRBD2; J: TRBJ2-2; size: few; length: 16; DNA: TGTGCCAGCAGCCCTGTAGCGGGAGGCTACACCGGGGAGCTGTTTTTT; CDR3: CASSPVAGGYTGELFF
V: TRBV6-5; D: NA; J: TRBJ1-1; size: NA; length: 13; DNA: TGTGCCAGCACTATAAAGAGGGACACTGAAGCTTTCTTT; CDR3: CASTIKRDTEAFF
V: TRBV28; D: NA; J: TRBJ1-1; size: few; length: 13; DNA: TGTGCCAGCAGTCGACAGGTTGGCACTGAAGCTTTCTTT; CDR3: CASSRQVGTEAFF
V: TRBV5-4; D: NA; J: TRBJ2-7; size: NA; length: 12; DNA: TGTGCCAGCAGCCGGCAGGGGTACGAGCAGTACTTC; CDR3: CASSRQGYEQYF
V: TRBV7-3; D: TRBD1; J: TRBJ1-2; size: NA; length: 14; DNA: TGTGCCAGCAGCCCCGGGACAGGGTGGTATGGCTACACCTTC; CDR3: CASSPGTGWYGYTF